This T cell receptor (beta chain) was profiled in a study of T cells expressing NK-cell markers. General study points: Dominant NKG2C+ clonotype frequencies of about 1.0-7.0% of CD8+ T cells were measured in about 6 donors. The study found these clonotypes also leading the CD3+CD56-NKG2C+ fraction in a few donors.

Comment on this clonotype: Its antigen is currently unknown.

TCR beta cDNA was generated via 5'RACE template switching incorporating UMIs. Reprocessing the 5' RACE reads, TCRdb reports a single entry for every CDR3 protein and omits DNA. The ten top clones account for about 11%, within a sample of 350,000 to 400,000 distinct CDR3 sequences. This CDR3 is 19 amino acids long. Germline CDR1 MNHEY, CDR2 SVGEGT. This receptor was identified in a woman between 50 and 59 years old in good health. Specimen: blood T cells: a sorted CD56 or NKG2C T cell subset, CD4+ or CD8+ T cells, or bulk PBMC T cells (not recorded which). This chain links TRBV6-2 or TRBV6-3 with TRBJ2-1; checking the TCRdb D call of TRBD2 is not possible without DNA. CDR3 residues: CASSYSTLRRRDGRDEQFF.